This T cell receptor beta chain was obtained from a study of blood T cell repertoires in COVID-19. Study context: The United States, Italy and Spain supplied acute and convalescent COVID-19 samples. Sources were T cells, B-cell-depleted T cells, or PBMCs; the material itself was cDNA or gDNA.

Assay: immunoSEQ multiplex PCR; the TCRdb copy retains only in-frame clones and omits some. The table records around 99,000 clones, about 87% of them present only once. Germline lookup yields CDR1 SGHTS and CDR2 YDEGEE. The CDR3 extends over 16 amino acids. V lost 2 bases, J lost 0 bases, and 5 bases stayed unmatched. Sequences were obtained from peripheral blood. This sequence joins TRBV5-8 and TRBJ1-3; 7 bases match TRBD1. The receptor was isolated from a man in his forties or fifties with active or convalescent COVID-19. CDR3 coding DNA: TGTGCCAGCAGCTTCTCGACAGGGAGCTCTGGAAACACCATATATTTT. Translating gives CASSFSTGSSGNTIYF.